A single sample gave rise to the 2 T cell receptor beta chains below, sequenced in a study of cytomegalovirus exposure and HLA in healthy donors. The data were produced by immunoSEQ multiplex PCR, yet TCRdb's version contains in-frame clones alone and is incomplete. The sample lists 150,000 to 200,000 clones, 85% to 90% seen once, with 10% in the top ten. The material sequenced was PBMCs. These receptors all stem from a woman aged 18-29 years in good health and CMV-seropositive.

This chain uses TRBV5-1 with TRBJ2-2; the match to TRBD2 covers 11 bases. The CDR3 runs 14 residues. Germline V gene lookup returns CDR1 SGHRS and CDR2 YFSETQ. J lost 6 bases, V lost 4 bases, and 2 bases had no gene match. The DNA for the CDR3 is TGCGCCAGCAGCCTAGCGGGAGGATCCGGGGAGCTGTTTTTT. This codes for CASSLAGGSGELFF.

The rearrangement uses TRBV5-1 and TRBJ2-1; 7 nucleotides line up with TRBD2. V lost 0 bases, J lost 4 bases, and 4 bases stayed unmatched. This CDR3 region has 15 residues. Germline V gene lookup returns CDR1 SGHRS and CDR2 YFSETQ. CDR3 sequence reads: CASSLGAGAYNEQFF. CDR3 sequence (DNA): TGCGCCAGCAGCTTGGGCGCGGGAGCTTACAATGAGCAGTTCTTC.